The sequence of this T cell receptor beta chain was determined in a study of identical twins. Study conclusions and caveats: Abundant cord blood beta clonotypes carried fewer insertions; memory repertoires showed none.

Trimming removed 0 bases from V and 2 bases from J, with 16 bases in between. CDR1 is MNHEY and CDR2 is SVGAGI in the germline V gene. The CDR3 covers 17 residues. In the case of this clonotype: Its cognate antigen is unknown.

TCRdb used MiXCR to reprocess the 5' RACE reads, holding one entry per CDR3 protein. The data contain around 340,000 distinct CDR3 sequences, 9% to 15% of them singletons. The data also belong to a second study, concerning yellow fever vaccine responses in identical twins.

The sample consisted of CD8+ T cells sorted from blood. This chain uses TRBV6-5 with TRBJ2-5; D may match TRBD1 or TRBD2 (5 bases each). The receptor's source is a woman in her late teens or twenties in good health. The CDR3 loop is CASSYSTEPGRQETQYF. In DNA form, the CDR3 reads TGTGCCAGCAGTTACTCAACGGAGCCGGGACGGCAAGAGACCCAGTACTTC.